This T cell receptor (beta chain) is drawn from a study of blood T cell repertoires in COVID-19. On the study more broadly: The United States, Italy and Spain provided the acute and convalescent COVID-19 samples. From T cells, B-cell-depleted T cells, or PBMCs came the material, which was cDNA or gDNA.

Germline CDR1 reads MGHRA; CDR2 reads YSYEKL. The CDR3 has 14 residues. Trimming stripped 4 bases from V and 4 bases from J, with 11 bases between. In the source study's methods: Amplifying reference gene primers gave estimates of nucleated cell counts. Measured with immunoSEQ multiplex PCR; TCRdb has only the in-frame clones, and not every one. V, J and clone size derive from that table, while D and trimming were established from the DNA sequence. The sample yields approximately 180,000 clones, approximately 85% seen once. V usage is TRBV4-1 and J usage is TRBJ1-3; D is ambiguous. The TCR was taken from a human donor with active or convalescent COVID-19. The donor label of this sample is uncertain. The sample taken for sequencing was peripheral blood. CDR3 DNA sequence: TGCGCCAGCAGCCGGGCCGAGTTAGGAAACACCATATATTTT. Its translation is CASSRAELGNTIYF.